These 10 T cell receptor beta chains originate from one sample sequenced in a study of blood T cells in healthy people across ages. A second PCR of 7 to 11 cycles used a sample-barcoded 5' primer and a J-beta primer mix. Each CDR3 protein is one row after TCRdb ran MiXCR on the 5' RACE reads. The table includes 600,000 or so distinct CDR3 sequences, around 48% detected once. Material for sequencing was blood. These receptors were collected from an elderly man in good health.

This clonotype appeared many times. J is TRBJ1-5 and V is TRBV7-2; D not resolved. The V gene's germline CDR1 is SGHTA and CDR2 FQGNSA. V was cut by 5 bases and J by 7 bases, with 9 bases left in between. This CDR3 has 12 amino acids. The CDR3 DNA sequence: TGTGCCAGCAGCCTGGGTGGACAGCCCCAGCATTTT. This translates into CASSLGGQPQHF.

On this clonotype itself: The junction departs from germline at one end; a sequencing error may be responsible. The chain employs TRBV4-3 and TRBJ2-1, with D uncertain. Germline lookup yields CDR1 LGHNA and CDR2 YSLEER. The CDR3 totals 17 residues. CDR3: CASSQDGRISSHNEQFF. The DNA for the CDR3 is TGCGCCAGCAGCCAGGATGGGCGGATCAGCTCCCACAATGAGCAGTTCTTC.

This clonotype was recorded once. This chain connects TRBV29-1 to TRBJ1-2; no reliable D call. V lost 7 bases and J 3 bases, leaving 12 bases between the germline ends. Germline CDR1 and CDR2: SQVTM and ANQGSEA. CDR3 length equals 12 residues. For the CDR3, the DNA is TGCAGCGCGGCAGACCTGCACTATGGCTACACCTTC. This translates into CSAADLHYGYTF.

V gene TRBV12-3 or TRBV12-4 combines with J gene TRBJ1-4; no definite D call. The CDR3 extends over 15 amino acids. Deletions cut 5 bases from V and 0 bases from J, with 10 bases between. This CDR3 reads CASSASTSTNEKLFF. The CDR3 DNA follows: TGTGCCAGCAGTGCCTCGACTTCAACTAATGAAAAACTGTTTTTT.

This clonotype occurred once. The genes are TRBV6-2 or TRBV6-3 and TRBJ2-5; no clear D gene. The CDR3 consists of 12 residues. The V end was cut by 5 bases, the J end by 5 bases, with 9 bases between. Germline V gene lookup returns CDR1 MNHEY and CDR2 SVGEGT. CDR3 residues: CASSNPLETQYF. CDR3 coding DNA: TGTGCCAGCAGTAACCCCCTGGAGACCCAGTACTTC.

This clonotype was detected ten times or more. This chain connects TRBV4-3 to TRBJ2-1; 10 positions match TRBD2. Unmatched junction bases numbered 6, after V lost 3 bases and J lost 4 bases. The CDR3 extends over 16 amino acids. Looked up from germline, CDR1 is LGHNA and CDR2 is YSLEER. The chain's CDR3 is CASSQISGGGYNEQFF. CDR3 DNA: TGCGCCAGCAGCCAGATCAGCGGGGGGGGTTACAATGAGCAGTTCTTC.

The chain uses TRBV12-3 or TRBV12-4 and TRBJ2-3; maybe TRBD2 (6 bases). V lost 6 bases and J lost 4, with 11 bases in between. The CDR3 covers 13 residues. This CDR3 reads CASRSGTADTQYF. The CDR3 bases are TGTGCCAGCAGGTCTGGGACTGCAGATACGCAGTATTTT.

The V gene is TRBV12-3 or TRBV12-4, the J gene TRBJ2-7; 10 bases map to TRBD1. Losses at the gene ends were 5 bases for V and 3 bases for J; bases not matched to a gene: 7. The CDR3 is made up of 15 amino acids. The CDR3 sequence is CASSPRTGGNYEQYF. The CDR3 DNA sequence: TGTGCCAGCAGTCCAAGGACAGGGGGTAACTACGAGCAGTACTTC.

The chain employs TRBV20-1 and TRBJ2-7; 10 nucleotides match TRBD2. Germline CDR1 and CDR2: DFQATT and SNEGSKA (reference sequence). V lost 3 bases and J lost 6; bases outside the gene matches: 14. The CDR3 consists of 16 residues. Here the CDR3 DNA reads TGCAGTGCTAGCACTAGCGGGGAAGGGGTACCGGCCGAGCAGTACTTC. Amino acids: CSASTSGEGVPAEQYF.

The chain links TRBV5-1 to TRBJ1-2; 9 bases align to TRBD1. The CDR3 loop spans 14 amino acids. The germline V gene has CDR1 SGHRS and CDR2 YFSETQ. V trimming: 0 bases; J trimming: 8 bases; junction bases outside the gene matches: 5. CDR3 loop: CASSLEGQGKGYTF. DNA of the CDR3: TGCGCCAGCAGCTTGGAAGGACAGGGGAAGGGCTACACCTTC.